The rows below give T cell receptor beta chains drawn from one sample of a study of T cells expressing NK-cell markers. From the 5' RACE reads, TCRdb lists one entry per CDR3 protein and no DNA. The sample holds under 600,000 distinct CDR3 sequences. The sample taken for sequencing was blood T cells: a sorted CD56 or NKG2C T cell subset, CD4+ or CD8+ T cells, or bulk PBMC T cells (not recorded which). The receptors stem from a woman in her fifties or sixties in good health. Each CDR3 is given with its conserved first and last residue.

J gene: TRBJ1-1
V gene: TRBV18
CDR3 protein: CASSPIIGQGADTEAFF

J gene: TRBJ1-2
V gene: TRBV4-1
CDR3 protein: CASSQDRPANYGYTF

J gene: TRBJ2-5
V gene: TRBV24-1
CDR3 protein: CATGGFGQETQYF

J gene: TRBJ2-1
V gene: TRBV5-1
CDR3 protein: CASSRLAGGYYNEQFF

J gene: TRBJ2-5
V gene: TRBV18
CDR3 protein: CASSQDETGTSQETQYF

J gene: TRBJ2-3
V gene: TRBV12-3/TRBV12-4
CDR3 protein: CASSLVVGRTDTQYF

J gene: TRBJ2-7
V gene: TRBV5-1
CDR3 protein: CASSLYAGQYPSYEQYF

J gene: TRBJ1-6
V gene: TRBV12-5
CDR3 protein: CASGADFSTNSPLHF

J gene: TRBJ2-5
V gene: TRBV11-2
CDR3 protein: CASSLALSPWQETQYF

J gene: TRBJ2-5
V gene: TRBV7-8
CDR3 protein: CASSSGSRVQETQYF

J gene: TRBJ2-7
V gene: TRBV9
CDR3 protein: CASSSPSGHYEQYF

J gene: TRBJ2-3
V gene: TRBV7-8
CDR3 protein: CASSFQGTDTQYF

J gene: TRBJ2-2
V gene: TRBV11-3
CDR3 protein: CASSLLGLAGGTLTGELFF

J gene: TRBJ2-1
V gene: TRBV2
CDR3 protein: CASYGAVNEQFF

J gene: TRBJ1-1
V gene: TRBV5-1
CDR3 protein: CASSLQGGTLGRTEAFF

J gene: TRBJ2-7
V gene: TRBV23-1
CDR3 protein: CASPAQRSYEQYF

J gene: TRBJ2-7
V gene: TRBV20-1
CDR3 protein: CSAIASRETYSYEQYF

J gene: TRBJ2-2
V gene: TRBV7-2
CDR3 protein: CASSDQNGELFF

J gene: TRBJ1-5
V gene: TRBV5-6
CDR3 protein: CASSLSSQPHRLPQHF

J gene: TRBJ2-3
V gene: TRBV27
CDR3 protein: CASRERGGSTDTQYF

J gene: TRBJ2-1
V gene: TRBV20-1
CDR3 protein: CSAFLHGRNEQFF

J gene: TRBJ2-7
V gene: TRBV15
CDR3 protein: CATRRALGSSLEQYF

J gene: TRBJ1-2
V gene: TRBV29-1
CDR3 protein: CSVEAPGSPYGYTF

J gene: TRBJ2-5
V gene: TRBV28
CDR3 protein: CASSYRIADQETQYF

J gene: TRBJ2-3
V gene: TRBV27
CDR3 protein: CASRVVGGILTDTQYF

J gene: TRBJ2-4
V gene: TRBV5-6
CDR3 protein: CASSLGTLQYF

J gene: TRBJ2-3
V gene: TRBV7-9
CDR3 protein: CASSWNPAGLGGTDTQYF

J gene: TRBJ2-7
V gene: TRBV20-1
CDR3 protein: CSARIPSGRRVDEQYF

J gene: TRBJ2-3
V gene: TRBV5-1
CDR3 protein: CASSFQGQPTDTQYF

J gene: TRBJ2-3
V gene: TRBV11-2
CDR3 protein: CASSPFLGTQYF

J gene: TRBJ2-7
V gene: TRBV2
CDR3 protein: CASSVRLESYEQYF

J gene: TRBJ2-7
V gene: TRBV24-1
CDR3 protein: CATSHGASDEQYF